The 11 T cell receptor beta chains below all came from one sample that was sequenced in a study of cytomegalovirus exposure and HLA in healthy donors. TCRdb keeps only in-frame clones here, not all; method: immunoSEQ multiplex PCR. The table includes tens of thousands of clones, 85% to 95% detected once. The sample consisted of PBMCs. Receptors were obtained from a woman younger than 30 in good health and CMV-seropositive.

V and J are TRBV2 and TRBJ2-7; 9 nucleotides line up with TRBD1. Germline assignment: CDR1 SNHLY and CDR2 FYNNEI. V dropped 4 bases and J dropped 6; count of bases not matched to a gene: 4. CDR3 length: 13 amino acids. CDR3 in amino acids: CASSAGQGGEQYF. The CDR3 DNA sequence: TGTGCCAGCAGTGCGGGACAGGGTGGCGAGCAGTACTTC.

The rearrangement uses TRBV2 and TRBJ2-5, with a weak D call TRBD2 (5 bases). The CDR3 runs to 15 residues. Germline V gene data show CDR1 as SNHLY and CDR2 as FYNNEI. With 6 bases removed from V and 2 bases from J, the gap between germline ends came to 16 bases. The CDR3: CASSLNSGSQETQYF. Here the CDR3 DNA reads TGTGCCAGCAGCCTAAATTCGGGGAGTCAAGAGACCCAGTACTTC.

The V and J genes are TRBV11-1 and TRBJ1-6, with D unclear. Germline V gene lookup returns CDR1 SGHAT and CDR2 FQDESV (reference sequence). The CDR3 contains 16 residues. V was clipped by 5 bases and J by 2 bases, with 13 bases between them. CDR3 amino acids: CASSPRGGTYNSPLHF. Written as DNA, the CDR3 is TGTGCCAGCAGCCCGAGAGGAGGGACCTATAATTCACCCCTCCACTTT. The whole variable domain, filled in from reference TRBV11-1 and TRBJ1-6, reads EAEVAQSPRYKITEKSQAVAFWCDPISGHATLYWYRQILGQGPELLVQFQDESVVDDSQLPKDRFSAERLKGVDSTLKIQPAELGDSAMYLCASSPRGGTYNSPLHFGNGTRLTVT.

This rearrangement joins TRBV5-6 to TRBJ2-5; D not resolved. Germline CDR1 reads SGHDT; CDR2 reads YYEEEE. The V end was cut by 1 base, the J end by 4 bases, with 8 bases between. The CDR3 is 13 amino acids. The chain's CDR3 is CASSLFVSETQYF. The DNA for the CDR3 is TGTGCCAGCAGCTTGTTCGTGTCAGAGACCCAGTACTTC.

V is TRBV6-6 and J is TRBJ1-2, with D possibly being TRBD1 (5 bases). The CDR3 spans 14 residues. V lost 0 bases to trimming and J lost 4 bases, with 9 bases between them. The germline V gene has CDR1 MNHNY and CDR2 SVGAGI (reference sequence). The DNA for the CDR3 is TGTGCCAGCAGTTACTCACAGGCTCGCTATGGCTACACCTTC. Protein sequence: CASSYSQARYGYTF.

This chain uses TRBV6-5 with TRBJ2-4; TRBD1 matches at 8 bases. The CDR3 totals 13 residues. Per the germline V gene, CDR1 is MNHEY and CDR2 is SVGAGI. V trimming: 8 bases; J trimming: 4 bases; junction bases outside the gene matches: 4. The CDR3 reads CASGWTGKNIQYF. CDR3 nucleotide sequence: TGTGCCAGCGGATGGACAGGGAAAAACATTCAGTACTTC.

The chain recombines TRBV5-6 with TRBJ2-1; TRBD1 agrees at 12 bases. The germline gives CDR1 SGHDT, CDR2 YYEEEE. V gave up 4 bases and J gave up 5 bases; unmatched junction bases: 7. This CDR3 is 16 amino acids long. The CDR3 sequence: CASSRRDRGLNNEQFF. The DNA of the CDR3 is TGTGCCAGCAGCCGCCGGGACAGGGGGCTAAACAATGAGCAGTTCTTC. The entire variable domain, with the rest obtained from reference TRBV5-6 and TRBJ2-1, is as follows: DAGVTQSPTHLIKTRGQQVTLRCSPKSGHDTVSWYQQALGQGPQFIFQYYEEEERQRGNFPDRFSGHQFPNYSSELNVNALLLGDSALYLCASSRRDRGLNNEQFFGPGTRLTVL.

In its sample, this clone was seen once. This chain links TRBV30 with TRBJ2-7; TRBD2 matches 7 bases. The CDR3 totals 14 residues. The germline V gene encodes CDR1 GTSNPN and CDR2 SVGIG (reference sequence). With V trimmed by 8 bases and J by 2 bases, 12 bases remained unmatched. The CDR3 region has the DNA TGTGCCAGTGCTTGGGGACTACAACCCTACGAGCAGTACTTC. Its protein product is CASAWGLQPYEQYF.

The chain is built from TRBV19 and TRBJ2-2, with no clear D. Deletions cut 6 bases from V and 3 bases from J, with 17 bases between. Germline-derived CDR1 and CDR2 are LNHDA and SQIVND (reference sequence). This CDR3 is 16 amino acids long. DNA of the CDR3: TGTGCCAGTAGGCCAAACCCAGGATCGCACACCGGGGAGCTGTTTTTT. Amino acid sequence: CASRPNPGSHTGELFF.

This sequence joins TRBV11-3 and TRBJ2-3; D possibly corresponds to TRBD2 (6 bases). CDR3 length equals 14 residues. Trimming shortened V by 4 bases and J by 3 bases, and 11 bases separated the two germline ends. The germline V gene encodes CDR1 SGHNT and CDR2 YENEEA. The DNA for the CDR3 is TGTGCCAGCAGCTCCGGCCGGGGGACAGATACGCAGTATTTT. Translating gives CASSSGRGTDTQYF.

CDR3 region: CATSSKVSLNTEAFF. In nucleotides, the CDR3 is TGTGCCACCAGCAGTAAAGTAAGTCTAAACACTGAAGCTTTCTTT. The rearrangement uses TRBV15 and TRBJ1-1, with D unclear. This CDR3 is built from 15 residues. Trimming took off 3 bases at V and 2 bases at J, with 13 bases between the two ends. In germline, CDR1 is LNHNV, CDR2 YYDKDF (reference sequence).